The clone carrying this TCR beta chain was observed at least ten times. Antigen: not known. The data originate from a study of T cells in Graves' hyperthyroidism and ophthalmopathy. Study-wide results and limits: Ophthalmopathy was model-predicted a median about six months pre-onset.

Researchers amplified the TCR beta CDR3 regions from RNA transcripts. HTBI primers were employed in a first-round RT-PCR of the TCR CDR3. TCRdb recomputed calls from the multiplex PCR reads with MiXCR, one row per CDR3 protein. The repertoire holds about half a million distinct CDR3 sequences, with 20% as singletons. Sequences were obtained from blood. The clonotype comes from a man aged 40-49 years with Graves' ophthalmopathy.

CDR3 nucleotides: TGTGCCAGCAGTTCTCTCTCGGGACTTCCACACGAGCAGTACTTC. This translates into CASSSLSGLPHEQYF. The V gene is TRBV28, the J gene TRBJ2-7; a weak D match, TRBD2 (6 bases). In germline, CDR1 is MDHEN, CDR2 SYDVKM. CDR3 length: 15 amino acids. The germline V and J ends were trimmed by 4 bases and 5 bases, with 18 bases remaining between them.